This T cell receptor beta chain was obtained from a study of PD-1 blockade in classical Hodgkin lymphoma. The overall study: Nivolumab was administered to patients intravenously at 3 mg/kg every 2 weeks.

Study results and caveats: Patients who initiated nivolumab within 1 year of ASCT were excluded. The study reported lower baseline TCR diversity in newly diagnosed patients than in healthy donors.

Brentuximab vedotin exposure varied among the patients, all of whom had relapsed after autologous stem cell transplantation. Best responses fell into complete response, partial response or progressive disease. The CDR3 covers 15 residues. Germline lookup yields CDR1 ENHRY and CDR2 SYGVKD. The ends were cut back, 2 bases at V and 6 bases at J, with 14 bases in the middle. Measured with immunoSEQ multiplex PCR; TCRdb has only the in-frame clones, and not every one. The sample lists tens of thousands of clones, roughly nine tenths seen once, with 15% in the top ten. For this clone: Its antigen is still unknown.

V usage is TRBV10-3 and J usage is TRBJ2-1; perhaps D is TRBD1 or TRBD2 (5 bases each). Sequencing was performed on peripheral blood mononuclear cells (PBMCs), taken at baseline. The sequence derives from a human donor with classical Hodgkin lymphoma. The CDR3 is CAISERGDVLNEQFF. The CDR3 DNA reads TGTGCCATCAGTGAGAGGGGAGACGTACTCAATGAGCAGTTCTTC.